What follows is one TCR beta chain and its context. This entry is derived from a study of control samples from healthy donors and cancer patients. This CDR3 contains 14 residues. Germline loops: CDR1 MNHEY, CDR2 SVGAGI. The V and J ends lost 6 bases and 4 bases respectively, with 12 bases between them. Profiling relied on immunoSEQ multiplex PCR, and the TCRdb table lists in-frame clones only, not all of them. The table includes 70,000 to 95,000 clones, 70% to 90% detected once. The sequencing sample was made of blood. This sequence was found in a man aged 45-65 years in good health. V and J are TRBV6-5 and TRBJ1-4; D is uncertain. DNA for the CDR3: TGTGCCAGCAGCCGAGACCCCCTTAATGAAAAACTGTTTTTT. Residues: CASSRDPLNEKLFF.